This TCR beta chain was profiled in a study of blood T cell repertoires in COVID-19. Clones were read by immunoSEQ multiplex PCR, and TCRdb kept only the in-frame ones, dropping some. The sample holds 55,000 to 60,000 clones, about 88% seen once. Germline CDR1 and CDR2: MNHNY and SVGAGI (reference sequence). This CDR3 region has 18 residues. The junction had 12 bases not matched to a gene; V was cut back by 5 bases and J by 5 bases. The source material was peripheral blood. The chain combines TRBV6-6 with TRBJ2-5; 15 nucleotides line up with TRBD2. The clonotype was recovered from a man between 65 and 79 years old with active COVID-19. The CDR3 region has the DNA TGTGCCAGCAGTCCTAGAGGACTAGCGGGAGGGCCGACGGAGACCCAGTACTTC. Its translation: CASSPRGLAGGPTETQYF.